This record concerns one T cell receptor (beta chain) sequence. This record belongs to a study of shared clonotypes between healthy human individuals. Naive CD8 cells comprised CD45RO-negative, CCR7-positively selected cells, excluding terminally differentiated effector memory CD45RA+ cells. Genomic DNA per cell subset filled all wells of several immunoSEQ plates. The method was immunoSEQ multiplex PCR; TCRdb's version includes in-frame clones alone and lacks a portion of them. The sample has some 800,000 clones; 80% to 95% are singletons. CDR3 length: 15 amino acids. Trimming stripped 6 bases from V and 0 bases from J, with 12 bases between. The germline V gene has CDR1 MNHEY and CDR2 SMNVEV (reference sequence).

Material for sequencing was naive CD8+ T cells sorted from blood. This receptor was obtained from a man under 40 in good health. This chain uses TRBV27 with TRBJ1-5; D is perhaps TRBD1 (6 bases). The CDR3 is CASRIQGHSNQPQHF. The CDR3, as DNA: TGTGCCAGCAGAATACAGGGACATAGCAATCAGCCCCAGCATTTT.